This T cell receptor beta chain was identified during a study of human T cells and chemical hapten exposure. Germline assignment: CDR1 MGHDK and CDR2 SYGVNS. V lost 0 bases and J lost 1, with 21 bases in between. This CDR3 contains 20 residues. Each CDR3 protein gets one entry after TCRdb re-called the RACE reads with MiXCR. The sample includes over 50,000 distinct CDR3 sequences, approximately 9.9% of them seen just once. Indicated time point: patch test 1, 2 weeks after DPC sensitization. The treatment here: therapeutic diphenylcyclopropenone sensitization with weekly scalp DPC. The authors extracted total RNA from unfractionated whole blood. This clonotype was found many times.

The receptor was isolated from a woman in her forties with alopecia areata. Some clones in this sample may be carry-over from other donors' samples. The specimen comprised whole blood, sampled in connection with sensitization to the hapten diphenylcyclopropenone (DPC). The chain links TRBV25-1 to TRBJ2-2; possible D gene TRBD1, 5 bases. The CDR3 coding sequence is TGTGCCAGCAGTGAATACCCCAGTGAGGTGGCAGGGAAGAACACCGGGGAGCTGTTTTTT. Protein product: CASSEYPSEVAGKNTGELFF.